The 18 T cell receptor beta chains given below trace back to one sample, sequenced in a study of T cells in Graves' hyperthyroidism and ophthalmopathy. The TCR beta CDR3 regions underwent amplification using RNA transcripts as the source. The study used the HTBI primer set for a first-round RT-PCR of the TCR CDR3. TCRdb re-analysed the multiplex PCR reads in MiXCR, keeping a single row per CDR3 protein. This table holds about 500,000 distinct CDR3 sequences, about 15% found once. The sample consisted of blood. The receptor set was obtained from a woman aged 25 to 39 with Graves' ophthalmopathy.

V usage is TRBV12-3 or TRBV12-4 and J usage is TRBJ2-3; D gene uncertain. Between the trimmed V and J ends, which lost 1 base and 4 bases, there was a span of 3 bases. The CDR3 totals 12 residues. CDR3 region: CASSLESDTQYF. Written as DNA, the CDR3 is TGTGCCAGCAGTTTAGAGTCAGATACGCAGTATTTT.

About this clonotype itself: A much larger clone lies one base from this, so it may be a read error. The chain recombines TRBV6-5 with TRBJ1-1, with D possibly being TRBD1 (6 bases). Trimming cost V 0 bases and J 9 bases, with 17 bases left between them. The V gene's germline CDR1 is MNHEY and CDR2 SVGAGI. The CDR3 runs 15 residues. The CDR3 sequence: CASSYSITGSSKAFF. DNA for the CDR3: TGTGCCAGCAGTTACTCGATTACAGGGTCGTCTAAAGCTTTCTTT.

In this sample, this clonotype turned up many times. The chain carries TRBV28 and TRBJ2-7, with TRBD1 as a possible D gene (5 bases). Trimming left V 5 bases short and J 2 bases short, with 19 bases between. CDR3 length: 16 residues. Germline V gene lookup returns CDR1 MDHEN and CDR2 SYDVKM. In nucleotides, the CDR3 is TGTGCCAGCAGTCTGGGGCTGTCTTCCCCAACCTACGAGCAGTACTTC. It encodes CASSLGLSSPTYEQYF.

The chain combines TRBV9 with TRBJ2-1; TRBD2 matches at 13 bases. This CDR3 contains 16 residues. Trimming cost V 2 bases and J 9 bases; bases outside gene matches: 8. CDR1 and CDR2 (germline): SGDLS, YYNGEE. CDR3 DNA: TGTGCCAGCAGCGTCTCAGGACTAGCGGGAGAGGCTGAGCAGTTCTTC. This sequence encodes CASSVSGLAGEAEQFF.

V gene TRBV7-2 combines with J gene TRBJ2-2, with unresolved D. CDR1 is SGHTA, CDR2 FQGNSA, per germline. The CDR3 is 13 residues long. V was cut by 3 bases and J by 6 bases, with 8 bases left in between. The DNA of the CDR3 is TGTGCCAGCAGCTTGAAGGTCCCCGGGGAGCTGTTTTTT. Amino acids: CASSLKVPGELFF.

This clonotype appeared many times. This chain links TRBV20-1 with TRBJ2-3; the D gene could be TRBD1 or TRBD2 (6 bases each). Trimming took 6 bases from V and 6 from J, leaving 19 bases between them. Germline V gives CDR1 DFQATT, CDR2 SNEGSKA (reference sequence). The CDR3 contains 14 residues. The CDR3 is CSATRGEWDDTQYF. For the CDR3, the DNA is TGCAGTGCGACTAGGGGGGAGTGGGACGATACGCAGTATTTT.

This clonotype appeared a few times. V gene TRBV20-1 combines with J gene TRBJ2-5, with unresolved D. The V gene's germline CDR1 is DFQATT and CDR2 SNEGSKA (reference sequence). The CDR3 is 13 amino acids. With 6 bases removed from V and 5 bases from J, the gap between germline ends came to 16 bases. The CDR3 loop reads CSAYDQNRETQYF. CDR3 DNA: TGCAGTGCCTACGACCAAAATAGGGAGACCCAGTACTTC.

This rearrangement joins TRBV6-5 to TRBJ1-1, with D perhaps matching TRBD1 (5 bases). CDR1 is MNHEY and CDR2 is SVGAGI in the germline V gene. Trimming took off 5 bases at V and 0 bases at J, with 13 bases between the two ends. The CDR3 covers 15 residues. This chain's CDR3 is CASSILGGMNTEAFF. The CDR3 DNA reads as TGTGCCAGCAGTATCCTCGGGGGGATGAACACTGAAGCTTTCTTT.

This clonotype was detected ten times or more. V is TRBV2 and J is TRBJ2-7; D is perhaps TRBD2 (6 bases). Germline CDR1 SNHLY, CDR2 FYNNEI. The V end lost 1 base, the J end lost 3 bases, and 10 bases lay between the germline ends. The length of the CDR3 is 14 residues. The CDR3 protein is CASSEDGSDYEQYF. The CDR3 nucleotides read TGTGCCAGCAGTGAAGACGGGAGCGACTACGAGCAGTACTTC. Supplemented by reference TRBV2 and TRBJ2-7, the full variable domain reads EPEVTQTPSHQVTQMGQEVILRCVPISNHLYFYWYRQILGQKVEFLVSFYNNEISEKSEIFDDQFSVERPDGSNFTLKIRSTKLEDSAMYFCASSEDGSDYEQYFGPGTRLTVT.

V and J are TRBV11-2 and TRBJ2-7; no clear D gene. The CDR3 covers 12 residues. The V end was cut by 5 bases, the J end by 2 bases, with 7 bases between. The germline CDR1 and CDR2 sequences are SGHAT and FQNNGV. The DNA for the CDR3 is TGTGCCAGCAGCCCGGACGCCTACGAGCAGTACTTC. Translated: CASSPDAYEQYF.

This clonotype appeared many times. J is TRBJ2-1 and V is TRBV20-1; no reliable D call. The CDR3 loop spans 14 amino acids. V lost 5 bases to trimming and J lost 0 bases, with 11 bases between them. From germline, CDR1 is DFQATT and CDR2 SNEGSKA (reference sequence). This CDR3 reads CSADSIRSYNEQFF. CDR3 DNA sequence: TGCAGTGCTGATAGTATTCGCTCCTACAATGAGCAGTTCTTC.

This clonotype showed up just a few times. The chain uses TRBV6-5 and TRBJ2-2, with D possibly being TRBD1 or TRBD2 (5 bases each). CDR1 is MNHEY and CDR2 is SVGAGI in the germline V gene. Trimming took off 7 bases at V and 3 bases at J, with 18 bases between the two ends. The CDR3 contains 16 residues. CDR3 DNA: TGTGCCAGCAATAAAAAGGGACGTCTTGACACCGGGGAGCTGTTTTTT. It specifies CASNKKGRLDTGELFF.

This clonotype was detected many times. The CDR3 sequence is CAWVLNWMNTEAFF. The DNA for the CDR3 is TGTGCCTGGGTACTGAATTGGATGAACACTGAAGCTTTCTTT. V gene TRBV30 combines with J gene TRBJ1-1, with D uncertain. Trimming stripped 5 bases from V and 0 bases from J, with 13 bases between. The CDR3 is 14 amino acids. Germline V gene data show CDR1 as GTSNPN and CDR2 as SVGIG (reference sequence).

This clonotype was seen many times. This chain links TRBV28 with TRBJ2-7, with D perhaps given as TRBD1 or TRBD2 (5 bases each). Between the trimmed V and J ends, which lost 6 bases and 3 bases, there was a span of 12 bases. Per the germline V gene, CDR1 is MDHEN and CDR2 is SYDVKM. This CDR3 contains 13 residues. For the CDR3, the DNA is TGTGCCAGCAGCTTTTCAGGGAGCTACGAGCAGTACTTC. It specifies CASSFSGSYEQYF.

J is TRBJ2-2 and V is TRBV24-1; 8 bases align to TRBD2. After removal of 4 bases from V and 1 base from J, the junction contained 4 bases not matched to a gene. Germline loops: CDR1 KGHDR, CDR2 SFDVKD. This CDR3 is built from 16 residues. The CDR3 DNA sequence: TGTGCCACCAGTGACCGACTAGCGCAGAACACCGGGGAGCTGTTTTTT. Residues: CATSDRLAQNTGELFF.

With respect to this clonotype: Given a much more abundant clone one base away, this may be a read error. The rearrangement links TRBV5-6 to TRBJ2-5; 13 positions match TRBD2. V gave up 0 bases and J gave up 4 bases; unmatched junction bases: 3. In germline, CDR1 is SGHDT, CDR2 YYEEEE. The CDR3 has 16 residues. CDR3 sequence (DNA): TGTGCCAGCAGCTTGGCCGGACTAGCGGGAGCAGAGACCCAGTACTTC. It translates to CASSLAGLAGAETQYF.

This clonotype has a count of ten or more. The chain couples TRBV7-2 to TRBJ1-1, with unresolved D. Germline CDR1 SGHTA, CDR2 FQGNSA. The CDR3 loop spans 14 amino acids. V lost 3 bases and J 4 bases, leaving 12 bases between the germline ends. CDR3: CASSFSRSSTEAFF. CDR3 sequence (DNA): TGTGCCAGCAGCTTTAGTCGGTCGAGCACTGAAGCTTTCTTT.

CDR3 sequence reads: CAWSGTGVGGQFF. The CDR3 bases are TGTGCCTGGAGTGGGACTGGGGTAGGAGGGCAGTTCTTC. The chain couples TRBV30 to TRBJ2-1, with D perhaps TRBD2 (5 bases). Germline V gene data show CDR1 as GTSNPN and CDR2 as SVGIG (reference sequence). Trimming removed 1 base from V and 12 bases from J, with 16 bases in between. CDR3 length: 13 residues.